This T cell receptor (beta chain) was captured in a study of T cell repertoires in cytomegalovirus infection. Background on the study: Signatures in public TCR beta sequences pointed to both CMV infection and matching HLA type.

TCRdb ran MiXCR on the reads and lists one entry per CDR3 protein. The sample yields about 300,000 distinct CDR3 sequences, roughly a tenth seen once. The study, taken as a whole, reports: Carriers of CMV plus the relevant HLA were identified by cumulative public TCR beta family frequency. HLA-C-restricted, CMV-specific TCR beta clonotypes were dominant ex vivo.

In its sample, this clonotype was seen many times. Its antigen remains unidentified. Sequenced material: PBMCs. The sequence was collected from a human donor in good health (CMV status not recorded). Some clones in this sample may be carry-over from other donors' samples.

The CDR3 loop is CASSLGGATSGNTIYF. In DNA, the CDR3 is TGTGCCAGCAGCTTAGGGGGGGCTACGAGTGGAAACACCATATATTTT. The chain joins TRBV7-2 to TRBJ1-3, with D maybe TRBD1 (6 bases). Deletions cut 1 base from V and 3 bases from J, with 13 bases between. Germline values: CDR1 SGHTA, CDR2 FQGNSA. The CDR3 has 16 residues. The full variable domain, in which reference TRBV7-2 and TRBJ1-3 provide the parts outside the CDR3, is GAGVSQSPSNKVTEKGKDVELRCDPISGHTALYWYRQSLGQGLEFLIYFQGNSAPDKSGLPSDRFSAERTGGSVSTLTIQRTQQEDSAVYLCASSLGGATSGNTIYFGEGSWLTVV.